The entry below describes one T cell receptor (beta chain). CDR3 length: 16 amino acids. Germline V gene lookup returns CDR1 GTSNPN and CDR2 SVGIG (reference sequence). V lost 1 base to trimming and J lost 2 bases; unmatched junction nucleotides: 9. The sample comes from a study of CD8 T cells in Susac syndrome. Across the study: Of the sequenced Susac syndrome patients, more than five had active disease and under 10 were in remission. Patients with Susac syndrome had blood drawn and were at that point therapy-naive, on corticosteroids, or on intravenous immunoglobulin alone.

cDNA came from 0.5 to 1 ug RNA primed by random hexamers. TCRdb re-analysed the immunoSEQ multiplex PCR reads in MiXCR, keeping a single row per CDR3 protein. The sample has about 210,000 distinct CDR3 sequences, 94% seen once. Sequencing was done on a sample of CD4+ T cells from PBMCs. This sequence was found in a human donor with Susac syndrome. The rearrangement joins TRBV30 to TRBJ2-5; TRBD1 aligns across 8 bases. The CDR3 loop reads CAWSGQQGESQETQYF. The CDR3 region has the DNA TGTGCCTGGAGTGGCCAACAGGGGGAAAGTCAAGAGACCCAGTACTTC. Filled out from reference TRBV30 and TRBJ2-5, the complete variable domain reads SQTIHQWPATLVQPVGSPLSLECTVEGTSNPNLYWYRQAAGRGLQLLFYSVGIGQISSEVPQNLSASRPQDRQFILSSKKLLLSDSGFYLCAWSGQQGESQETQYFGPGTRLLVL.